This TCR beta chain came from a study of T cell responses to AZD1222 COVID-19 vaccine. TCRdb's table, derived via immunoSEQ multiplex PCR, lists solely in-frame clones and lacks some. The sample lists over 65,000 clones; 90% to 95% were seen once. This clone was counted a single time. The input for sequencing was peripheral blood, taken on day 0 of MenACWY control vaccination. The receptor was derived from an adult in good health.

DNA of the CDR3: TGTGCCAGTAGTATCGCCGGACCTAACTATGGCTACACCTTC. Translation: CASSIAGPNYGYTF. The V and J genes are TRBV19 and TRBJ1-2; D is undetermined. CDR1 and CDR2 from the germline V gene are LNHDA and SQIVND (reference sequence). V shed 3 bases and J shed 0 bases, with 8 bases lying between them. This CDR3 contains 14 residues.